The T cell receptor (beta chain) described here comes from a study of T-cell reconstitution after alpha-beta-depleted transplantation in children. Study-level findings and limits: There were some patients whose high TCRbeta diversity at day 60 came from surviving recipient T cells and thymic progenitors.

TCRbeta library preparation incorporated unique molecular identifiers. TCRdb independently ran MiXCR on the PCR reads; one entry per CDR3 protein. The sample has about 210,000 distinct CDR3 sequences; approximately 17% are singletons. This CDR3 spans 17 amino acids. Per the germline V gene, CDR1 is SQVTM and CDR2 is ANQGSEA. The V gene lost 4 bases and the J gene lost 0 bases, with 21 bases spanning the gap. This clonotype was counted a few times. Its antigen is still unknown. J is TRBJ1-1 and V is TRBV29-1; D remains ambiguous. Sample: PBMCs, mostly from graft donor cells, taken 360 days after TCRalphabeta/CD19-depleted stem cell transplant. The sequence was collected from a male patient under 10 years old who had a stem cell transplant for acute lymphoblastic leukemia, so the T cells may come from the graft donor. The CDR3 DNA sequence: TGCAGCGTTGTTAAGATTTCGGCGGCTGCCATGAACACTGAAGCTTTCTTT. It yields the protein CSVVKISAAAMNTEAFF.